This TCR beta chain was recorded in a study of blood T cell repertoires in COVID-19. At the level of the study: Both acute and convalescent COVID-19 samples were obtained from the United States, Italy and Spain. In each case, the material was cDNA or gDNA derived from T cells, B-cell-depleted T cells, or PBMCs.

The CDR3 extends over 15 amino acids. V trimming: 3 bases; J trimming: 4 bases; junction bases outside the gene matches: 4. Germline V CDR1 and CDR2: KGHSH, LQKENI. Per the authors' pipeline: The authors estimated nucleated cell counts from reference gene primer amplification. Clones were read by immunoSEQ multiplex PCR, and TCRdb kept only the in-frame ones, dropping some. V and J calls and clone size are those listed in that table; D and trimming were worked out from the DNA. The table lists 240,000 or so clones, around three quarters of them singletons, with around 3.4% in the top ten. V is TRBV18 and J is TRBJ2-2, with TRBD1 identical over 8 bases. The source material was peripheral blood. The sequence was collected from a woman aged 80 or over with acute or convalescent COVID-19. For the CDR3, the DNA is TGTGCCAGCTCACCTCAGGGGGCGAGCACCGGGGAGCTGTTTTTT. Translation: CASSPQGASTGELFF.